Listed here is a single T cell receptor beta chain. Produced via immunoSEQ multiplex PCR; TCRdb's table is partial and in-frame only. The sample lists hundreds of thousands of clones; about 89% were seen once. The sample is drawn from a study of blood T cell repertoires in COVID-19. This CDR3 is built from 14 residues. The V end was cut by 1 base, the J end by 0 bases, with 7 bases between. In germline, CDR1 is SGHAT, CDR2 FQNNGV. The sequenced sample consisted of peripheral blood. The genes are TRBV11-2 and TRBJ2-7; D unclear. This sequence was found in a woman in her sixties with COVID-19, enrolled during active disease. The chain's CDR3 is CASSLGAGSYEQYF. DNA for the CDR3: TGTGCCAGCAGCTTAGGAGCCGGCTCCTACGAGCAGTACTTC.